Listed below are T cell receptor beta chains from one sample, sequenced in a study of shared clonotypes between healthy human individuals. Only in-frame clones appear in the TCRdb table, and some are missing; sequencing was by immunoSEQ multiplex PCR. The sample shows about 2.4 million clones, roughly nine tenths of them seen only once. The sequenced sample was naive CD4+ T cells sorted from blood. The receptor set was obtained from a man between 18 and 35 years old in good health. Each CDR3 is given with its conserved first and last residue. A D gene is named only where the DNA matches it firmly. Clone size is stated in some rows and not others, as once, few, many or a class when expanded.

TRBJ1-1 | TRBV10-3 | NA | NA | CAISESKLMNTEAFF | TGTGCCATCAGTGAGTCGAAATTAATGAACACTGAAGCTTTCTTT
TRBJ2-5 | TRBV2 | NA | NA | CASSERGAKQETQYF | TGTGCCAGCAGTGAAAGGGGGGCGAAACAAGAGACCCAGTACTTC
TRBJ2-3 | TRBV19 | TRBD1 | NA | CASERQGADTQYF | TGTGCCAGTGAAAGACAGGGAGCAGATACGCAGTATTTT
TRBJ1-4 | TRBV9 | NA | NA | CASSAYPTNEKLFF | TGTGCCAGCAGCGCCTATCCAACTAATGAAAAACTGTTTTTT
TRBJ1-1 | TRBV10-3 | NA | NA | CATGLQGGGTEAFF | TGTGCCACCGGACTACAGGGAGGTGGCACTGAAGCTTTCTTT
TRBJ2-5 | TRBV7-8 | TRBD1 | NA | CASSLTPRTGKETQYF | TGTGCCAGCAGCTTAACCCCCCGGACAGGGAAAGAGACCCAGTACTTC
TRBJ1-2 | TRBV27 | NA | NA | CASSLDGLNYGYTF | TGTGCCAGCAGTTTGGACGGACTAAACTATGGCTACACCTTC
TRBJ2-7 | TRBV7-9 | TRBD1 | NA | CASSSMDRGHEQYF | TGTGCCAGCAGCTCCATGGACAGGGGCCACGAGCAGTACTTC
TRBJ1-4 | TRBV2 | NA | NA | CASSEGTGGGEKLFF | TGTGCCAGCAGTGAGGGTACAGGAGGTGGTGAAAAACTGTTTTTT
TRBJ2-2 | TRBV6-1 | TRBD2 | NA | CASTVTGGYTGELFF | TGTGCCAGCACGGTCACGGGGGGTTACACCGGGGAGCTGTTTTTT
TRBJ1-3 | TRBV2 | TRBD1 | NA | CASSWGQGASGNTIYF | TGTGCCAGCAGTTGGGGTCAGGGGGCTTCAGGAAACACCATATATTTT
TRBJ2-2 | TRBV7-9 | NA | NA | CASSSTLPNTGELFF | TGTGCCAGCAGCTCGACTCTCCCGAACACCGGGGAGCTGTTTTTT
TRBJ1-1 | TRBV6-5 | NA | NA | CASTLGGHTEAFF | TGTGCCAGCACCCTTGGGGGGCACACTGAAGCTTTCTTT
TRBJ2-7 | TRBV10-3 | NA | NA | CAISASRYEQYF | TGTGCCATCAGTGCCTCTCGCTACGAGCAGTACTTC
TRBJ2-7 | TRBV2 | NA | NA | CASRRGGGGTYEQYF | TGTGCCAGCCGAAGAGGGGGCGGGGGGACCTACGAGCAGTACTTC
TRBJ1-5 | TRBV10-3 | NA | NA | CATGSGTGNQPQHF | TGTGCCACGGGCTCCGGGACGGGAAATCAGCCCCAGCATTTT
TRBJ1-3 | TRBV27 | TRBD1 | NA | CASSSRDRGNTIYF | TGTGCCAGCAGTTCTAGGGACAGGGGAAACACCATATATTTT
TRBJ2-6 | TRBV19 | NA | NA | CASSIGPSGANVLTF | TGTGCCAGTAGTATAGGGCCCTCTGGGGCCAACGTCCTGACTTTC
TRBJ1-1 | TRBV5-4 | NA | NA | CASSTQGSRTEAFF | TGTGCCAGCAGCACCCAGGGGAGTAGGACTGAAGCTTTCTTT
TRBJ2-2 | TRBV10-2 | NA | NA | CASSAFLGTGELFF | TGCGCCAGCAGTGCCTTTTTGGGAACCGGGGAGCTGTTTTTT
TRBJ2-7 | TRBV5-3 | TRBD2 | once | CARSLGLAGASYEQYF | TGTGCCAGAAGCTTGGGGCTAGCGGGCGCCTCCTACGAGCAGTACTTC
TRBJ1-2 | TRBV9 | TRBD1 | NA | CASSVHAGQGFGGYTF | TGTGCCAGCAGCGTACATGCGGGACAGGGGTTTGGAGGCTACACCTTC